This TCR beta chain comes out of a study of T-cell reconstitution after alpha-beta-depleted transplantation in children. Germline V gene sequence: CDR1 SEHNR, CDR2 FQNEAQ (reference sequence). The V and J ends lost 4 bases and 5 bases respectively, with 17 bases between them. CDR3 size: 15 residues. This clonotype showed up just once. Preparation of the TCRbeta library was carried out with unique molecular identifiers. TCRdb fed the PCR reads into MiXCR, producing one record per CDR3 protein. This sample has about a million distinct CDR3 sequences, with about 26% found just once. The chain joins TRBV7-9 to TRBJ2-5, with a possible D match to TRBD2 (6 bases). Sequenced material: PBMCs, mostly from graft donor cells, taken 360 days after TCRalphabeta/CD19-depleted stem cell transplant. The receptor comes from a boy in the first two years of life who had a stem cell transplant for SCID, so the T cells may come from the graft donor. The CDR3: CASSSRLGIKETQYF. The DNA of the CDR3 is TGTGCCAGCAGCTCGCGACTAGGGATTAAGGAGACCCAGTACTTC.